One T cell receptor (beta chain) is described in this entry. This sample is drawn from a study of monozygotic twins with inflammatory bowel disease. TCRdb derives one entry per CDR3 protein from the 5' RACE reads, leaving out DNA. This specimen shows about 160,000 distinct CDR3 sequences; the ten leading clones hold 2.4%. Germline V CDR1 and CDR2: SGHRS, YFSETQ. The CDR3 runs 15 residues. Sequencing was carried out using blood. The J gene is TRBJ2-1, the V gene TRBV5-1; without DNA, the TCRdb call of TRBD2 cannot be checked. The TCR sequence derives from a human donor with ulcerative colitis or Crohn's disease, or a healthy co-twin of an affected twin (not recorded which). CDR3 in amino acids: CASSLGLAGDNEQFF.